This T cell receptor beta chain was found in a study of blood T cell repertoires in COVID-19. For the study at large: The United States, Italy and Spain were the sources of the acute and convalescent COVID-19 samples. In each case, the material was cDNA or gDNA derived from T cells, B-cell-depleted T cells, or PBMCs.

Germline V gene sequence: CDR1 KGHDR, CDR2 SFDVKD. After removal of 5 bases from V and 3 bases from J, the junction contained 5 bases not matched to a gene. The CDR3 is 14 amino acids. Method: immunoSEQ multiplex PCR; TCRdb's copy keeps in-frame clones and lacks some. The repertoire has 110,000 or so clones, around four fifths of them found once; the top ten carry about 4%. The rearrangement joins TRBV24-1 to TRBJ1-1; 7 positions agree with TRBD1. The receptor's source is a woman in her 70s with acute or convalescent COVID-19. Specimen: peripheral blood. The CDR3 reads CATSGDQGDTEAFF. The CDR3 nucleotides are TGTGCCACCAGTGGCGATCAGGGGGACACTGAAGCTTTCTTT.